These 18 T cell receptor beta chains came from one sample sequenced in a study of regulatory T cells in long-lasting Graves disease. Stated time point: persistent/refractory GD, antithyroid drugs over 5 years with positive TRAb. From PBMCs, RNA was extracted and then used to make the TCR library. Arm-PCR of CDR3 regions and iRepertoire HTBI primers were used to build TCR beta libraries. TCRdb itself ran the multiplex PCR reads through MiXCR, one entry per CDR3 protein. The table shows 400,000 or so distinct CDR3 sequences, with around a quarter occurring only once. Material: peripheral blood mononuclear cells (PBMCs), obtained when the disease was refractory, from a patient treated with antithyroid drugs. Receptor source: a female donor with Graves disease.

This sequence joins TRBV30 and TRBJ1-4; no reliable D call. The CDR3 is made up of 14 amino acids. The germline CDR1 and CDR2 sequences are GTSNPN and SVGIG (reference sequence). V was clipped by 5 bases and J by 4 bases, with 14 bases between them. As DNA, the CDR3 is TGTGCCTGGTCGATTATGGGAGGTAATGAAAAACTGTTTTTT. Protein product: CAWSIMGGNEKLFF.

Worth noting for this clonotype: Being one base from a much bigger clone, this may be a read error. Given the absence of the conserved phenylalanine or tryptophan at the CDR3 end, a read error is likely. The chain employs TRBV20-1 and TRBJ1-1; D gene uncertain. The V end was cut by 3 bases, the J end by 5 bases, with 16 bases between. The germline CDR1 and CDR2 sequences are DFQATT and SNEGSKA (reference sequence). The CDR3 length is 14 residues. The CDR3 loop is CSARSEGGRTEAFS. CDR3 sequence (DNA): TGCAGTGCTAGGTCCGAAGGAGGGAGGACTGAAGCTTTCTCT.

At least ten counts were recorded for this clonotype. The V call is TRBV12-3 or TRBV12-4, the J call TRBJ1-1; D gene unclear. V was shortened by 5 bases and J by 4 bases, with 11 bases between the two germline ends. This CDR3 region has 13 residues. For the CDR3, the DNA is TGTGCCAGCAGTGGAGGGTCTACCACTGAAGCTTTCTTT. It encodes CASSGGSTTEAFF.

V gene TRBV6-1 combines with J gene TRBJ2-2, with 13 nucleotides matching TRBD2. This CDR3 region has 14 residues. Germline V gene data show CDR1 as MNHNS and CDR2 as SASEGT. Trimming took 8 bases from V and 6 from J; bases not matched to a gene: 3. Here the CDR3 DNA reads TGTGCCAGCCGGACTAGCGGGAGTGCCGGGGAGCTGTTTTTT. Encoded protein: CASRTSGSAGELFF.

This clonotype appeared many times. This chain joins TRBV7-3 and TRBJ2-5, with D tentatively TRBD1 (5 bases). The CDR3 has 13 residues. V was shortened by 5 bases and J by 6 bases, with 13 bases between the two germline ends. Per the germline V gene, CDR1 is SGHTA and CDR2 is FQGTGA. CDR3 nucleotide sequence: TGTGCCAGCAGCGTGACCGCAGGGAAGACCCAGTACTTC. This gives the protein CASSVTAGKTQYF.

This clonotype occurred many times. CDR3 nucleotide sequence: TGTGCCAGCAGCTCGACTAGCGGGACCGAGCAGTACTTC. Its translation: CASSSTSGTEQYF. The chain couples TRBV7-2 to TRBJ2-7, with 11 bases identical to TRBD2. Trimming took 4 bases from V and 6 from J; bases not matched to a gene: 2. The CDR3 is made up of 13 amino acids. Germline V lookup: CDR1 SGHTA, CDR2 FQGNSA.

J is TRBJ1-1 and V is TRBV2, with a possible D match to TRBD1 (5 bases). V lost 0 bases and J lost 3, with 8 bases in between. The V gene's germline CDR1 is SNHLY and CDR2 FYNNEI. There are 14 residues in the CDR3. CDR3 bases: TGTGCCAGCAGTGAAGCGCCGGGGGACACTGAAGCTTTCTTT. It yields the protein CASSEAPGDTEAFF.

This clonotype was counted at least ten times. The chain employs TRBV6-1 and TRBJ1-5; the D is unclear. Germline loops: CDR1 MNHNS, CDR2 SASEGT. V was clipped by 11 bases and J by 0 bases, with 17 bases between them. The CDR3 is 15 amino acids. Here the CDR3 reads CAFLDGQNSNQPQHF. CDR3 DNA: TGTGCCTTCCTAGACGGGCAAAATAGCAATCAGCCCCAGCATTTT.

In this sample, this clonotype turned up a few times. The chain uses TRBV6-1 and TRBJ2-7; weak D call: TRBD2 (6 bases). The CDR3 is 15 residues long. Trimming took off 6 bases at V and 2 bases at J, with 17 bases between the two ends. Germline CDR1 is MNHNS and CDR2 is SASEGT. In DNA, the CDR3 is TGTGCCAGCAGACAGCCGGGACTTGGAGCCTACGAGCAGTACTTC. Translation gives CASRQPGLGAYEQYF.

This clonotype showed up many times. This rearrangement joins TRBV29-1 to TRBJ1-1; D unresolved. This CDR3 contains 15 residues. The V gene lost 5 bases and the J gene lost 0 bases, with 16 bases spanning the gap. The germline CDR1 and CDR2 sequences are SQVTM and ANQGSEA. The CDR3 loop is CSVIPPGRLNTEAFF. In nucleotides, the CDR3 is TGCAGCGTTATACCCCCGGGCAGGTTGAACACTGAAGCTTTCTTT.

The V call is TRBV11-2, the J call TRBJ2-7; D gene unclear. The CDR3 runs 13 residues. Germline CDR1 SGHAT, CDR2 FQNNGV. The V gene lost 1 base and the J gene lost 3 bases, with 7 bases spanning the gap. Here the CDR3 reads CASSLVWLYEQYF. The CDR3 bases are TGTGCCAGCAGCTTAGTCTGGCTCTACGAGCAGTACTTC.

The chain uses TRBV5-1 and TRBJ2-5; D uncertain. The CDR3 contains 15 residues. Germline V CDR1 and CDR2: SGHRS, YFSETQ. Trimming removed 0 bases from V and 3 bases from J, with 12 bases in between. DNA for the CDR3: TGCGCCAGCAGCTTGGCGGCTGAGGTAGAAGAGACCCAGTACTTC. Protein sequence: CASSLAAEVEETQYF. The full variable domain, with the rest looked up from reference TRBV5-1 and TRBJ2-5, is KAGVTQTPRYLIKTRGQQVTLSCSPISGHRSVSWYQQTPGQGLQFLFEYFSETQRNKGNFPGRFSGRQFSNSRSEMNVSTLELGDSALYLCASSLAAEVEETQYFGPGTRLLVL.

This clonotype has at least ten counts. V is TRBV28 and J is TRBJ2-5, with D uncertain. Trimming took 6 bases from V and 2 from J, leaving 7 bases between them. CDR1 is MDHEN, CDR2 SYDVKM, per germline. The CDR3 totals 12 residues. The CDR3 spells CASSTTQETQYF. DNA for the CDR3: TGTGCCAGCAGCACCACGCAAGAGACCCAGTACTTC. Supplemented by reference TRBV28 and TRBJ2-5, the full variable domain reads DVKVTQSSRYLVKRTGEKVFLECVQDMDHENMFWYRQDPGLGLRLIYFSYDVKMKEKGDIPEGYSVSREKKERFSLILESASTNQTSMYLCASSTTQETQYFGPGTRLLVL.

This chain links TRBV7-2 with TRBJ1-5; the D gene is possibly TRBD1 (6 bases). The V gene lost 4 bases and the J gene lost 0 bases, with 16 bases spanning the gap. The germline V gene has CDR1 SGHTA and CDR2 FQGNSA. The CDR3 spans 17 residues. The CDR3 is CASSSPPGTLSNQPQHF. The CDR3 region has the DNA TGTGCCAGCAGCTCCCCCCCTGGGACACTTAGCAATCAGCCCCAGCATTTT.

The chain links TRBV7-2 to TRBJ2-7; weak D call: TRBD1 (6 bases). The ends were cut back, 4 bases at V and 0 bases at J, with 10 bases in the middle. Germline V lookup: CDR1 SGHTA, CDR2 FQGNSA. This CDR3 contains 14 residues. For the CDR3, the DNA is TGTGCCAGCAGCTCCAGGGGTAGCTCCTACGAGCAGTACTTC. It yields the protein CASSSRGSSYEQYF.

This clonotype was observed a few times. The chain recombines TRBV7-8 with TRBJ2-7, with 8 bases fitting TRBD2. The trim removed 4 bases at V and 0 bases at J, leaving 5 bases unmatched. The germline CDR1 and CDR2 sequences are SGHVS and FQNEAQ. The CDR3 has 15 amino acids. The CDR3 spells CASSWKAGDSYEQYF. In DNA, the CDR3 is TGTGCCAGCAGCTGGAAAGCGGGAGACTCCTACGAGCAGTACTTC.

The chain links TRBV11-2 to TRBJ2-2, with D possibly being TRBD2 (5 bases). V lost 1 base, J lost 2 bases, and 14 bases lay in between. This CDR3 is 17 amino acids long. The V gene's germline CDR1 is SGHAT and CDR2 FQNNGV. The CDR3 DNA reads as TGTGCCAGCAGCTTAGTCGGATCCCGACTAAACACCGGGGAGCTGTTTTTT. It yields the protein CASSLVGSRLNTGELFF.

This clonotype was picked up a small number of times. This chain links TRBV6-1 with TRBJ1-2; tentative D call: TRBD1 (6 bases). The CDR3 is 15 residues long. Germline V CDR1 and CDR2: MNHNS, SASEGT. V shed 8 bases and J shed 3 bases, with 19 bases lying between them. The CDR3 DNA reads TGTGCCAGCCCCCTGCCTTGGGGGCCGGACTATGGCTACACCTTC. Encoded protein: CASPLPWGPDYGYTF.